These 9 T cell receptor beta chains came from one sample sequenced in a study of T cells in Graves' hyperthyroidism and ophthalmopathy. From RNA transcripts, TCR beta CDR3 regions were amplified. HTBI primers were used for first-round RT-PCR of the TCR CDR3. TCRdb redid the calling of the multiplex PCR reads with MiXCR, one entry per CDR3 protein. The sample lists some 620,000 distinct CDR3 sequences; roughly 17% were seen once. Sequenced sample: blood. The receptors originated from a woman under 40 with Graves' hyperthyroidism.

The rearrangement links TRBV11-2 to TRBJ2-1, with 9 bases lining up with TRBD2. With 0 bases clipped from V and 3 bases from J, the junction kept 3 bases outside the gene matches. Germline assignment: CDR1 SGHAT and CDR2 FQNNGV. The CDR3 covers 16 residues. This chain's CDR3 is CASSLDRLADYNEQFF. CDR3 DNA: TGTGCCAGCAGCTTAGACCGACTAGCGGACTACAATGAGCAGTTCTTC.

This chain links TRBV27 with TRBJ1-6; a possible D gene is TRBD1 (6 bases). Trimming stripped 4 bases from V and 7 bases from J, with 11 bases between. The CDR3 length is 14 residues. CDR1 and CDR2 from the germline V gene are MNHEY and SMNVEV (reference sequence). The CDR3 here is CASSSDRRNSPLHF. CDR3 DNA sequence: TGTGCCAGCAGTTCCGACAGGCGGAATTCACCCCTCCACTTT.

Worth noting for this clonotype: A junction end diverges from the germline sequence, so it may reflect a read error. The chain combines TRBV27 with TRBJ1-2; tentative D call: TRBD1 (6 bases). Germline loops: CDR1 MNHEY, CDR2 SMNVEV (reference sequence). The length of the CDR3 is 10 residues. CDR3 DNA: TGTGCCAGCAGTCAGTCCCGGGACAACTTC. Its translation: CASSQSRDNF.

In this sample, this clonotype turned up many times. V gene TRBV28 combines with J gene TRBJ2-2; D gene unclear. CDR1 and CDR2 (germline): MDHEN, SYDVKM. V dropped 6 bases and J dropped 5 bases, with 7 bases sitting between them. This CDR3 has 12 residues. The CDR3 region has the DNA TGTGCCAGCAGAAGGTTGACCGGGGAGCTGTTTTTT. Its protein is CASRRLTGELFF.

This clonotype was seen ten or more times. This sequence joins TRBV20-1 and TRBJ2-3, with D unresolved. This CDR3 is 19 amino acids long. V was pared by 0 bases and J by 0 bases, with 22 bases between. CDR1 is DFQATT and CDR2 is SNEGSKA in the germline V gene (reference sequence). CDR3 in amino acids: CSARDPSQLSFSSTDTQYF. For the CDR3, the DNA is TGCAGTGCTAGAGATCCCAGTCAGCTGAGCTTCTCTAGCACAGATACGCAGTATTTT.

This clonotype was counted only a few times. The chain has TRBV6-1 and TRBJ1-1; 7 nucleotides agree with TRBD1. CDR1 is MNHNS, CDR2 SASEGT, per germline. V lost 2 bases to trimming and J lost 4 bases; unmatched junction nucleotides: 7. This CDR3 contains 15 residues. The CDR3 sequence: CASSERGQWGTEAFF. The CDR3 DNA reads as TGTGCCAGCAGTGAACGGGGACAGTGGGGCACTGAAGCTTTCTTT.

In this sample, this clonotype turned up many times. The CDR3 coding sequence is TGTGCCAGCACCGAGACAGGGGGTTCGGGCGCTTTCTTT. Its translation: CASTETGGSGAFF. This chain uses TRBV12-3 or TRBV12-4 with TRBJ1-1; TRBD1 agrees at 9 bases. Germline trimming cut 7 bases from V and 11 bases from J; bases unmatched to any gene: 11. This CDR3 is built from 13 residues.

This chain's CDR3 is CASSYGNQETQYF. DNA for the CDR3: TGTGCCAGCAGTTACGGGAATCAAGAGACCCAGTACTTC. The chain couples TRBV6-5 to TRBJ2-5; unclear D gene. Trimming pared 2 bases from V and 2 bases from J, leaving 6 bases between. CDR1 and CDR2 from the germline V gene are MNHEY and SVGAGI. The CDR3 extends over 13 amino acids.

This clonotype was counted many times. The chain carries TRBV20-1 and TRBJ2-7; D is uncertain. The CDR3 sequence is 15 residues long. Germline V CDR1 and CDR2: DFQATT, SNEGSKA (reference sequence). Trimming took off 0 bases at V and 3 bases at J, with 15 bases between the two ends. In DNA form, the CDR3 reads TGCAGTGCTAGAGATGTTAGGGTCGGCGGCTACGAGCAGTACTTC. Residues: CSARDVRVGGYEQYF.